This T cell receptor (beta chain) is drawn from a study of T cell responses to AZD1222 COVID-19 vaccine. Points from the study as a whole: Donors in the cohort were predominantly white British and more often female, and clonal diversity was possibly underestimated. After the peak T cell response, and only then, were repertoires sampled. As reported, nearly half of all spike-specific TCRs target variant regions that are unmutated.

About this clone: Its antigen remains unidentified.

The method was immunoSEQ multiplex PCR; TCRdb's version includes in-frame clones alone and lacks a portion of them. The sample contains roughly 45,000 clones, approximately 80% of which appear only once. This clonotype was sampled from an adult who received the AZD1222 COVID-19 vaccine. This specimen was peripheral blood, taken 28 days after the second AZD1222 dose.

CDR3 sequence: CASSGRGGSNQPQHF. In DNA form, the CDR3 reads TGTGCCAGTAGTGGGCGGGGCGGGAGCAATCAGCCCCAGCATTTT. The chain employs TRBV19 and TRBJ1-5, with D perhaps matching TRBD1 (5 bases). Trimming stripped 5 bases from V and 1 base from J, with 12 bases between. Germline-derived CDR1 and CDR2 are LNHDA and SQIVND (reference sequence). The CDR3 has 15 amino acids.